This T cell receptor beta chain appears in the sequencing data of a study of regulatory T cells in long-lasting Graves disease. Study context: Patients with new Graves' disease had used antithyroid drugs below 3 months.

Library construction for TCR beta used iRepertoire HTBI primers and Arm-PCR of CDR3 regions. TCRdb called the multiplex PCR reads again in MiXCR, with one record for every CDR3 protein. The sample includes hundreds of thousands of distinct CDR3 sequences, 15% to 20% of them seen just once. There are many counts of this clonotype. CDR1 and CDR2 from the germline V gene are LGHDT and YNNKEL (reference sequence). With V trimmed by 2 bases and J by 6 bases, 4 bases remained unmatched. The CDR3 loop spans 14 amino acids. The time point: newly diagnosed GD, antithyroid drugs for less than 3 months. With RNA extracted from PBMCs as input, the TCR library was made.

The sequenced sample was peripheral blood mononuclear cells (PBMCs), obtained at new diagnosis, from a patient treated with antithyroid drugs. V and J are TRBV3-1 and TRBJ2-7; 10 bases agree with TRBD1. This TCR was recovered from a female donor with Graves disease. The chain's CDR3 is CASSQPGQGPEQYF. The CDR3, as DNA: TGTGCCAGCAGCCAACCGGGACAGGGGCCCGAGCAGTACTTC.